The present TCR beta chain was sequenced within a study of blood T cell repertoires in COVID-19. As for the study in general: Both acute and convalescent COVID-19 samples were obtained from the United States, Italy and Spain.

The CDR3 runs to 17 residues. Trimming at V came to 0 bases and at J to 4 bases, leaving 7 bases not matched to a gene. Germline-derived CDR1 and CDR2 are LGHNA and YNFKEQ. Per the study methods: Reference gene primer amplification gave estimated nucleated cell counts. Profiling relied on immunoSEQ multiplex PCR, and the TCRdb table lists in-frame clones only, not all of them. That table gives V, J and clone size, and the DNA gave D and trimming. This table has 150,000 to 200,000 clones, 75% to 90% appearing once. This sequence originates from a human donor with active or convalescent COVID-19. The donor label of this sample is uncertain. The J gene is TRBJ1-3, the V gene TRBV4-2, with 9 bases aligning to TRBD1. The material sequenced was peripheral blood. The CDR3 sequence is CASSQDGTGNIGNTIYF. As DNA, the CDR3 is TGTGCCAGCAGCCAAGACGGGACAGGGAATATCGGAAACACCATATATTTT.